This T cell receptor (beta chain) comes out of a study of cytomegalovirus exposure and HLA in healthy donors. Broader study findings: Apparent HLA restriction characterized most CMV-associated TCR beta chains in a later analysis.

Regarding this clone: Its cognate antigen is unknown.

It was with 60 Vbeta and 13 Jbeta primers that the PCR ran. Clones were sequenced by immunoSEQ multiplex PCR, and TCRdb holds only the in-frame ones, with some missing. The data show about 110,000 clones, less than 85% seen once. At collection, donors were nominally healthy, but unrecorded immune exposures were probable. Looked up from germline, CDR1 is MNHEY and CDR2 is SVGAGI. V lost 5 bases and J lost 9, with 17 bases in between. The CDR3 length is 14 residues. This clonotype was obtained from a man between 18 and 29 years old in good health and CMV-seronegative. The J gene is TRBJ1-5, the V gene TRBV6-5, with D perhaps TRBD1 (6 bases). Sample: PBMCs. This CDR3 is CASSKTGPSGPQHF. DNA for the CDR3: TGTGCCAGCAGTAAGACAGGCCCCTCGGGGCCCCAGCATTTT.